The clone carrying this T cell receptor beta chain has only a few counts. No antigen is known for it. The V and J ends lost 5 bases and 13 bases respectively, with 18 bases between them. Per germline, CDR1 SEHNR and CDR2 FQNEAQ (reference sequence). The CDR3 runs 13 residues. The sample is drawn from a study of cytomegalovirus exposure and HLA in healthy donors. Findings and limits, study-wide: Presence/absence results assume similar sequencing depth per donor, which may not hold.

A multiplex PCR was run with 60 Vbeta primers and 13 Jbeta primers. Profiled with immunoSEQ multiplex PCR; TCRdb holds only in-frame clones, not every one. The sample has under 100,000 clones; 79% are singletons. The rearrangement links TRBV7-9 to TRBJ2-1; D gene ambiguous. The sample consisted of PBMCs. The receptor comes from a man younger than 45 in good health and CMV-seronegative. CDR3 residues: CASSRSTPSEQFF. The CDR3 DNA reads TGTGCCAGCAGCCGTAGTACCCCTTCCGAACAGTTCTTC.